The sequence of this T cell receptor beta chain was determined in a study of cytomegalovirus exposure and HLA in healthy donors (TCRdb year 2017). Study-level background: An earlier analysis of approximately 640 of the donors reported 250 to 300 Gb of sequence data and around 110 million unique TCR beta sequences from approximately 180 million T cells. Roughly 300 gigabases of sequencing data and roughly 80 million unique TCR sequences made up an early release that covered 640 HLA-typed donors. Among the approximately 400 genotyped donors, about 85% belonged to the genetic ancestry cluster associated with self-reported Caucasian donors. The study aimed to test whether signatures of past pathogen exposure could be identified by cataloging public T cell receptors. Using immunosequencing, the study profiled T cell repertoires from around 680 subjects and related those repertoires to cytomegalovirus serostatus. In addition to the first cohort of 666 subjects, a separate validation cohort of over 90 different subjects was used. The study combined high-throughput TCR immunosequencing, statistical association of individual TCRs with disease status, and machine learning to predict cytomegalovirus infection status. To study patterns of TCR occurrence, a later analysis re-analyzed previously published TCR beta repertoires from several hundred donors and added high-resolution HLA genotyping. The later analysis used no new phenotypic data to find candidate immune exposures, relying instead on TCR beta sequences and their occurrence across donors. In an earlier analysis of a few hundred of the donors, high-throughput TCR beta sequencing was used to judge whether each TCR beta V gene segment behaved as functional or pseudogenic. Donor age, sex, ethnicity and CMV serostatus were collected together with the repertoire data. In a later genetic analysis, genome-wide SNP genotypes for about 55% of the roughly 700 donors were used, and that subset was treated as a discovery cohort. Every discovery cohort repertoire had been produced on one sequencing platform. Both class I and class II loci were covered by HLA typing, at four-digit resolution. The number of typed donors differed by locus: roughly 620-630 for A, B, C, DRB1 and DQB1; roughly 510 for DQA1; 600 to 610 for DPA1; and around 490 for DPB1. A handful of DR-DQ haplotypes were handled as single units for association and clustering because linkage in the cohort was strong. Across approximately 400 genotyped donors of the cohort, an average of approximately 200,000 unique TCR beta nucleotide sequences per donor were sequenced, and roughly a sixth of those sequences were non-productive.

Notes on this clone: This receptor's antigen is unknown. Base-call qualities are not available, and no considerably larger clone is one nucleotide away.

The library came from the immunoSEQ multiplex PCR assay. A mixture of 60 forward primers for TCR Vbeta segments and 13 reverse primers for TCR Jbeta segments was used in the multiplex PCR. The CDR3 region of rearranged TCR beta genes was amplified from genomic DNA with a multiplex PCR assay. On the Illumina HiSeq System, the amplified TCR beta libraries were sequenced as 87-base-pair reads. The paper's data handling went like this. In a later analysis, 70 million to 95 million unique TCR beta chains were counted across the 650 to 700 repertoires, and approximately 11 million of these chains were shared by at least two donors. Raw reads were error-corrected and collapsed into unique sequences by a nearest-neighbor algorithm in which closely related sequences were merged to remove PCR and sequencing errors. V, D and J gene segments were assigned by aligning CDR3 sequences to IMGT reference sequences. Each retained sequence needed at least a six-nucleotide match to both a V gene segment and a J gene segment. Rearrangements were called productive when the CDR3 lacked stop codons and stayed in frame with V and J; all others were non-productive. CDR3 was defined according to IMGT convention as the region running from the second conserved V-encoded cysteine to the conserved J-encoded phenylalanine. Sequences without an unambiguous match to a single V gene segment were excluded from the earlier analysis of 450 to 650 of the donors. In an earlier analysis of about 590 of the donors, a V segment was called functional when productive rearrangements were above 56.7%, and segregating when the standard deviation between donors exceeded 5%. A statistical classification framework was built for diagnosing cytomegalovirus status from the catalog of TCR beta chain sequences. A later analysis assigned V and J genes by comparing TCR nucleotide sequences with IMGT/GENE-DB human TR gene sequences. Using the TCRdist pipeline, a later analysis assigned CDR3 sequences along with most-parsimonious VDJ recombination scenarios. In a later analysis, each TCR beta chain was defined by its CDR3 amino acid sequence together with its V-gene family, and reads lacking a unique V-gene family were excluded. As a way to deal with suspected cross-contamination and a sequencing artifact, a later analysis dropped 640 or so nucleotide sequences that were highly shared and had low generation probability. In a later analysis, a clonal expansion index was calculated for each public chain from normalized within-repertoire ranks of inferred template counts. Generation probabilities in a later analysis came from a VDJ recombination model fitted to out-of-frame rearrangements, and those results were checked against IGoR. In a later analysis, TCR-TCR, TCR-HLA and TCR-CMV co-occurrence was scored with hypergeometric tests, and a repertoire-size bias correction was applied to TCR pairs. To estimate false discovery rates, a later analysis permuted the HLA or CMV assignments 20 times. In a later analysis, co-occurring TCRs were grouped using DBSCAN, with TCRdist sequence similarity added in when clustering inside HLA-allele-positive subsets. Repertoires with fewer than 30,000 or more than 120,000 public chains, plus five repertoires with anomalous nucleotide sharing, were excluded from co-occurrence clustering. TCRdb limited this immuneACCESS table to in-frame rearrangements with V and J called. A share of clones is missing; checked studies link under half to unresolved V genes, and the rest is unexplained. That table furnishes V, J and clone size, whereas the DNA furnished D and trimming. The sample records 200,000 to 250,000 clones, about 85% of which are singletons. The top ten hold approximately 10% of the sample.

As encoded in the germline V gene, CDR1 is SQVTM while CDR2 is ANQGSEA. Including the terminal cysteine and phenylalanine, the CDR3 comprises 13 residues. This entry keeps only the CDR3 DNA: 39 bases, framed from base 1. From V the trimming removes 6 bases and from J it removes 4 bases, while the gene matches leave 3 bases of the junction unaccounted for. General conclusions and limits of the study: While some public TCRs were present in many individuals, most TCR sequences turned up only very rarely across donors. A further reported finding was that TCR beta sequences accurately predicted the HLA-A and HLA-B alleles for most subjects in the first cohort. In the study, about 150 TCR beta chains were listed as associated with cytomegalovirus. A later analysis associated about 18,000 TCR beta sequences with specific HLA alleles at a false discovery rate of 0.05. A later analysis found that TCR association rates varied across HLA loci, with DRB1 alleles showing the most associated TCRs and HLA-C alleles the fewest. A later analysis found that HLA-associated TCR beta chains were more clonally expanded and had lower generation probabilities than equally common non-associated chains. The presence/absence analyses assumed that sequencing depth was roughly uniform across donors, and that assumption may not be true. In vitro tests confirmed that a few of the cytomegalovirus-associated TCR beta chains recognize cytomegalovirus antigens. Because the 87-base-pair reads could not distinguish some IMGT-functional V segments, including TRBV6-2 and TRBV6-3, those segments were excluded. Only TCR beta chains were sequenced in this cohort, and the absence of alpha or paired-chain data limited detectable features. Because counts were too low, more than 15 rarely observed V segments, including chromosome 9 orphons, were excluded from the earlier analysis of 500 to 700 of the donors. The classifier was reported to diagnose cytomegalovirus status with high specificity and sensitivity in both the original cohort and the validation cohort. In an earlier analysis of some 500 of the donors, most TCR beta V segments were observed in productive rearrangements about 87% or about 30% of the time, broadly matching IMGT annotations. A later analysis reported that several top co-occurrence clusters appeared linked to parvovirus B19, influenza, CMV and Epstein-Barr virus. A group of highly shared sequence variants was considered likely to be a technical artifact of the sequencing pipeline. Compared with the roughly 600-donor mean, donors in an Asian-associated ancestry cluster had fewer N-insertions in productive TCRs, according to a later genetic analysis. V-gene and J-gene trimming of TCR beta chains was associated with a missense DCLRE1C variant in a later genetic analysis, and the association was replicated in an independent cohort. According to a later analysis, most CMV-associated TCR beta chains appeared to be HLA-restricted, and the HLA associations seemed to be driven largely by CMV exposure. Because HLA typing was missing for some donors at each locus, association tests included only the typed subset. Strong co-occurrence of HLA alleles, especially DR and DQ, made assigning TCR associations to individual alleles difficult. According to the authors, the approach could potentially be generalized to other disease states and immunological phenotypes. CMV serostatus was the only immune exposure information available for the cohort. Linkage disequilibrium might explain the correlated functional status among segregating V segments, but an unknown experimental factor could not be excluded.

In total, around 600 healthy bone marrow donors made up the cohort. All cohort members were sampled while nominally healthy, although unrecorded immune exposures were likely present. The donor was CMV seropositive and was included in the group of 250 to 350 seropositive cohort members. A peripheral blood sample was provided by each donor, and peripheral blood mononuclear cells were used for TCR beta sequencing. Genomic DNA extraction from the blood cell samples was performed with the Qiagen DNeasy Blood Extraction Kit. This TCR derives from a woman in her forties or fifties in good health and CMV-seropositive. Sequencing input: PBMCs. Recombination linked TRBV29-1 to TRBJ1-4, with 9 junctional bases fitting TRBD1. The DNA sequence is TGCAGCGTCCAGGACAGGGGTAATGAAAAACTGTTTTTT. Translated, this is CSVQDRGNEKLFF.